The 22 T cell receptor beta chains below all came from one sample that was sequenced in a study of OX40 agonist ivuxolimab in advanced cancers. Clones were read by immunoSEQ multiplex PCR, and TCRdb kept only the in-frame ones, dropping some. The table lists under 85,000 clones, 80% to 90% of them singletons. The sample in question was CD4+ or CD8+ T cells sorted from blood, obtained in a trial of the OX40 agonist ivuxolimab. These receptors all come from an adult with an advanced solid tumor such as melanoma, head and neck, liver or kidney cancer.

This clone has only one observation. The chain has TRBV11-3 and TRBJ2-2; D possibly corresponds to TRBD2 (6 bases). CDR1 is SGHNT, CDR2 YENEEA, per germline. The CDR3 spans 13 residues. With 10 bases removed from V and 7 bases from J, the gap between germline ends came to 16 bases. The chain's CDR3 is CATSRGSRGELFF. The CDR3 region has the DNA TGTGCCACCTCTCGGGGGAGCCGCGGGGAGCTGTTTTTT. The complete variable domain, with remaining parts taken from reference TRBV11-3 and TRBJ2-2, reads EAGVVQSPRYKIIEKKQPVAFWCNPISGHNTLYWYLQNLGQGPELLIRYENEEAVDDSQLPKDRFSAERLKGVDSTLKIQPAELGDSAVYLCATSRGSRGELFFGEGSRLTVL.

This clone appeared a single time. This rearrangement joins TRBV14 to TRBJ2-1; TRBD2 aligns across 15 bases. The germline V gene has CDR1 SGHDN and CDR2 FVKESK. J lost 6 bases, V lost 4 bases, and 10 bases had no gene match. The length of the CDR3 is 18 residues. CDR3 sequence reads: CASSPAGLAGGSLNEQFF. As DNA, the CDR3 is TGTGCCAGCAGCCCCGCGGGACTAGCGGGGGGATCCCTCAATGAGCAGTTCTTC.

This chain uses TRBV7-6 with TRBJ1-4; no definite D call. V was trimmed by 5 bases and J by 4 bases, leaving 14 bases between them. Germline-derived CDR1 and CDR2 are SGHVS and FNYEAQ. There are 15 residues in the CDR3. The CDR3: CASSRGIHRNEKLFF. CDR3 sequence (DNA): TGTGCCAGCAGCCGAGGGATACATCGTAATGAAAAACTGTTTTTT. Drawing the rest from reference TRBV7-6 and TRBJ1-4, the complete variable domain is GAGVSQSPRYKVTKRGQDVALRCDPISGHVSLYWYRQALGQGPEFLTYFNYEAQQDKSGLPNDRFSAERPEGSISTLTIQRTEQRDSAMYRCASSRGIHRNEKLFFGSGTQLSVL.

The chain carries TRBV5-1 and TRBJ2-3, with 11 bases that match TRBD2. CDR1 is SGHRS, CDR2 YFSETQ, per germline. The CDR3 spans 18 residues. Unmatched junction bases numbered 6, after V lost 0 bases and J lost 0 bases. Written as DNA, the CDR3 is TGCGCCAGCAGCTTGGCTAGCGGGGGGCGTACTAGCACAGATACGCAGTATTTT. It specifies CASSLASGGRTSTDTQYF.

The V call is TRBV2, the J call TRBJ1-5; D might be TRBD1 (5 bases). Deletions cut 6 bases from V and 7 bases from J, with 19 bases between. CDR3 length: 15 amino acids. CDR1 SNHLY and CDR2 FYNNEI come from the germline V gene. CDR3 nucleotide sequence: TGTGCCAGCAGCACCGGGACGGCCGTAGAACAGCCCCAGCATTTT. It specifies CASSTGTAVEQPQHF. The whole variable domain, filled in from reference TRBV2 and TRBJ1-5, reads EPEVTQTPSHQVTQMGQEVILRCVPISNHLYFYWYRQILGQKVEFLVSFYNNEISEKSEIFDDQFSVERPDGSNFTLKIRSTKLEDSAMYFCASSTGTAVEQPQHFGDGTRLSIL.

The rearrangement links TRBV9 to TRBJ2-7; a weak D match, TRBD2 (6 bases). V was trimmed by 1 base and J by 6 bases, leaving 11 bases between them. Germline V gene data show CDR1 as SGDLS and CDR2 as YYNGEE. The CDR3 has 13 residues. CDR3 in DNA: TGTGCCAGCAGCGTAAATGTGGGAGGCGAGCAGTACTTC. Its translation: CASSVNVGGEQYF.

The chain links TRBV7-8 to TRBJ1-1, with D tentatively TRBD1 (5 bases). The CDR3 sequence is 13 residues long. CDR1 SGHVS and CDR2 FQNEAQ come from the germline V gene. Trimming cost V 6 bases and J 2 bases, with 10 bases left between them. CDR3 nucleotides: TGTGCCAGCAGTCGACAGTCCAACACTGAAGCTTTCTTT. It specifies CASSRQSNTEAFF.

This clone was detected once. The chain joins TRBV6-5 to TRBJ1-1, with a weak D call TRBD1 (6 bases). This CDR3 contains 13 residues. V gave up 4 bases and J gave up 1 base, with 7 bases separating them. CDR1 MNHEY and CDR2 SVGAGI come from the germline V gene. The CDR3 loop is CASSWTENTEAFF. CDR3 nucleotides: TGTGCCAGCAGTTGGACAGAGAACACTGAAGCTTTCTTT.

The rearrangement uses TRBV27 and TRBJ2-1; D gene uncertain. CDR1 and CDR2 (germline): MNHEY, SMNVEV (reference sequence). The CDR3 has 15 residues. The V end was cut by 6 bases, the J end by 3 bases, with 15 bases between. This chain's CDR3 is CASRAPLFIYNEQFF. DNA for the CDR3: TGTGCCAGCAGGGCCCCCCTATTCATCTACAATGAGCAGTTCTTC.

In nucleotides, the CDR3 is TGTGCCAGCAGCTTATCCCCGGACAGGGGGCAGCCCCAGCATTTT. Protein sequence: CASSLSPDRGQPQHF. This chain uses TRBV11-2 with TRBJ1-5; 10 nucleotides match TRBD1. The V gene end was trimmed by 2 bases and the J gene end by 7 bases; junction bases not matched to a gene: 5. The length of the CDR3 is 15 residues. The germline V gene has CDR1 SGHAT and CDR2 FQNNGV.

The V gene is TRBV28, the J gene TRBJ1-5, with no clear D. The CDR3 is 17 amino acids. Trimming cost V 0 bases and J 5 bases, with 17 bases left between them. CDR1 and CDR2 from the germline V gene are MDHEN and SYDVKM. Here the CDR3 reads CASSLWKIGGSYQPQHF. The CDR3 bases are TGTGCCAGCAGTTTATGGAAGATCGGTGGGTCTTATCAGCCCCAGCATTTT.

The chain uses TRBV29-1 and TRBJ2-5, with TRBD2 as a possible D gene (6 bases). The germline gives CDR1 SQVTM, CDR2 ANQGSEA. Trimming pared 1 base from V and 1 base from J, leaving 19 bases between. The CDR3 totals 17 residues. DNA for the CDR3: TGCAGCGTTGAAGGGGGTCTGGGCGGGGAAGGCCAAGAGACCCAGTACTTC. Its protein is CSVEGGLGGEGQETQYF.

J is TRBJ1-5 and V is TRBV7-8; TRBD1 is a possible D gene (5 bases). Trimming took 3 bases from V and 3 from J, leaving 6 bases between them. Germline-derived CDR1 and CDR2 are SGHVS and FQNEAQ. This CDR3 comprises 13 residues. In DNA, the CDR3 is TGTGCCAGCAGCTTGGACATCAATCAGCCCCAGCATTTT. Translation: CASSLDINQPQHF.

CDR3 nucleotide sequence: TGTGCCAGCAGCCGGACTAGCGGGAGGGCAGATACGCAGTATTTT. Its protein is CASSRTSGRADTQYF. The chain has TRBV7-9 and TRBJ2-3, with 15 bases matching TRBD2. V lost 5 bases and J lost 4; bases outside the gene matches: 1. Germline V gives CDR1 SEHNR, CDR2 FQNEAQ (reference sequence). The CDR3 has 15 residues.

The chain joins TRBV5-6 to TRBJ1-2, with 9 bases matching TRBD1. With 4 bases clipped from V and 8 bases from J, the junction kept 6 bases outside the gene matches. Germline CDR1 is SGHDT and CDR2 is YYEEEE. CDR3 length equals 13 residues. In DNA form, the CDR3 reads TGTGCCAGCAGCCCACAGGGGGCGCGAGGCTACACCTTC. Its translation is CASSPQGARGYTF.

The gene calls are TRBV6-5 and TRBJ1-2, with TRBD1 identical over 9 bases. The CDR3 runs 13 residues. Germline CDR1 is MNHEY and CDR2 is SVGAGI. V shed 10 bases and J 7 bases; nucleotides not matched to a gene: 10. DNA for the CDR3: TGTGCCACATTGCGGACAGGGGCTGTTGGCTACACCTTC. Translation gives CATLRTGAVGYTF.

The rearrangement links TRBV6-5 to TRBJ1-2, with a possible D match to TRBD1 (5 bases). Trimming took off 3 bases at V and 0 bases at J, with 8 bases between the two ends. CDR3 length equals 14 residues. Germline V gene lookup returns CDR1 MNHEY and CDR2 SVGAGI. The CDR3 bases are TGTGCCAGCAGTTATCAGGGAGCTAACTATGGCTACACCTTC. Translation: CASSYQGANYGYTF.

CDR3 loop: CASSSSRDRGERGYTF. CDR3 bases: TGTGCCAGCAGTTCTTCCCGGGACAGGGGGGAGCGTGGCTACACCTTC. This chain uses TRBV6-5 with TRBJ1-2; 11 positions agree with TRBD1. V lost 4 bases to trimming and J lost 7 bases; unmatched junction nucleotides: 11. The CDR3 sequence is 16 residues long. Germline V gene lookup returns CDR1 MNHEY and CDR2 SVGAGI.

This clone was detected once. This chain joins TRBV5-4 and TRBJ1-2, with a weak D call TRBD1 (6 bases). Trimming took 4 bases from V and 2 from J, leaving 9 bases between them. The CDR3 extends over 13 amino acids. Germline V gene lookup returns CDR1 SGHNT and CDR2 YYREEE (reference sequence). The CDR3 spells CASSAGQNYGYTF. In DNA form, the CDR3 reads TGTGCCAGCAGCGCTGGACAGAACTATGGCTACACCTTC.

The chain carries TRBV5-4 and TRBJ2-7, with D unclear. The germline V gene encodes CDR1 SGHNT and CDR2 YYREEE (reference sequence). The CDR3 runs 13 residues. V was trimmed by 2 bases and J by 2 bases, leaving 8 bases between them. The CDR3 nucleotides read TGTGCCAGCAGCTTCGGCGGAGCCTACGAGCAGTACTTC. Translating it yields CASSFGGAYEQYF.

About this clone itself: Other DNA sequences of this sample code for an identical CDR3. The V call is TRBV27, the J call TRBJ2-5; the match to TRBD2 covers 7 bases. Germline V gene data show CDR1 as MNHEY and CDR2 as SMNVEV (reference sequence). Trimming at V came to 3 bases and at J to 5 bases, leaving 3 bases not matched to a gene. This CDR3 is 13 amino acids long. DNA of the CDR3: TGTGCCAGCAGTTTGGTCGGGGGGGAGACCCAGTACTTC. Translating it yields CASSLVGGETQYF.

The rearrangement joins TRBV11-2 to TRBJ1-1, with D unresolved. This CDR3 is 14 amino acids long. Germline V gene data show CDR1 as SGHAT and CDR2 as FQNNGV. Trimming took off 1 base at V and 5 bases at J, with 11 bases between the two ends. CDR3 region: CASSLGPRGTEAFF. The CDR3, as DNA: TGTGCCAGCAGCTTAGGCCCGCGCGGTACTGAAGCTTTCTTT.